Listed below are T cell receptor beta chains from one sample, sequenced in a study of post-analysis software for immune sequencing data. TCRdb recomputed calls from the PCR reads with MiXCR, one row per CDR3 protein. The sample gives around 700,000 distinct CDR3 sequences, around 60% of which show up once; 11% is in the top ten. Sequenced sample: blood. Receptor source: a girl under 10 years old with multiple sclerosis. The CDR3 runs from the conserved cysteine through the conserved F or W. The D gene is left open where the match is weak. Size is stated for part of the rows, as once, few or many counts, or as a class when the clone is expanded.

j_call: TRBJ2-3
d_call: TRBD2
v_call: TRBV7-9
clone_size: .
cdr3_nt: TGTGCCAGCAGCCCACCTAGCGGAAGCACAGATACGCAGTATTTT
cdr3_aa: CASSPPSGSTDTQYF

j_call: TRBJ2-7
d_call: .
v_call: TRBV27
clone_size: .
cdr3_nt: TGTGCCAGCAGTTTATCAGGGAGCAACGAGCAGTACTTC
cdr3_aa: CASSLSGSNEQYF

j_call: TRBJ1-2
d_call: .
v_call: TRBV20-1
clone_size: .
cdr3_nt: TGCAGTGCTAGCGCCGGGACCGATTATGGCTACACCTTC
cdr3_aa: CSASAGTDYGYTF

j_call: TRBJ2-5
d_call: .
v_call: TRBV20-1
clone_size: .
cdr3_nt: TGCAGTGCTAGAGATAGTCGGCTAGGAGGGGAGACCCAGTACTTC
cdr3_aa: CSARDSRLGGETQYF

j_call: TRBJ1-1
d_call: TRBD1
v_call: TRBV6-6
clone_size: .
cdr3_nt: TGTGCCAGCAGCCTGAGGACAGGGGCGAACACTGAAGCTTTCTTT
cdr3_aa: CASSLRTGANTEAFF

j_call: TRBJ2-5
d_call: TRBD2
v_call: TRBV5-1
clone_size: few
cdr3_nt: TGCGCCAGCAGCTTTAATCCGGGAGGGGCAGAGACCCAGTACTTC
cdr3_aa: CASSFNPGGAETQYF

j_call: TRBJ2-3
d_call: .
v_call: TRBV20-1
clone_size: .
cdr3_nt: TGCAGTGCTAGACTCCGGTCCCCCACAGATACGCAGTATTTT
cdr3_aa: CSARLRSPTDTQYF

j_call: TRBJ2-5
d_call: .
v_call: TRBV27
clone_size: few
cdr3_nt: TGTGCCAGCAGTTTAAGAGATCCCCAAGAGACCCAGTACTTC
cdr3_aa: CASSLRDPQETQYF

j_call: TRBJ2-5
d_call: .
v_call: TRBV29-1
clone_size: .
cdr3_nt: TGCAGCGTTGTAGAGAGGGGGGACAGTCAAGAGACCCAGTACTTC
cdr3_aa: CSVVERGDSQETQYF

j_call: TRBJ2-1
d_call: .
v_call: TRBV29-1
clone_size: .
cdr3_nt: TGCAGCGTTCTGAGACAGCCGATCAATGAGCAGTTCTTC
cdr3_aa: CSVLRQPINEQFF

j_call: TRBJ2-2
d_call: TRBD2
v_call: TRBV30
clone_size: .
cdr3_nt: TGTGCCTGGAGTGCTCGACTAGCGGGAGGGCAACGGGAGTTGTTTTTT
cdr3_aa: CAWSARLAGGQRELFF

j_call: TRBJ1-1
d_call: .
v_call: TRBV5-1
clone_size: .
cdr3_nt: TGCGCTAGCAGCGTGTCCATCCGACAGAACACTGAAGCTTTCTTT
cdr3_aa: CASSVSIRQNTEAFF

j_call: TRBJ1-1
d_call: .
v_call: TRBV6-5
clone_size: .
cdr3_nt: TGTGCCAGCAGCCAGCATGCGGGGGGGAACACTGAAGCTTTCTTT
cdr3_aa: CASSQHAGGNTEAFF

j_call: TRBJ2-3
d_call: .
v_call: TRBV20-1
clone_size: .
cdr3_nt: TGCAGTGCTAGAGTCCCGGGACTCCGCACAGATACGCAGTATTTT
cdr3_aa: CSARVPGLRTDTQYF

j_call: TRBJ2-3
d_call: .
v_call: TRBV11-3
clone_size: few
cdr3_nt: TGTGCCAGCAGCTTAGGACTCCGAAACCTCGATAGCACAGATACGCAGTATTTT
cdr3_aa: CASSLGLRNLDSTDTQYF

j_call: TRBJ2-4
d_call: TRBD1
v_call: TRBV19
clone_size: once
cdr3_nt: TGTGCCAGTAGTATCCAGGGGGCGGTGGCCAAAAACATTCAGTACTTC
cdr3_aa: CASSIQGAVAKNIQYF

j_call: TRBJ2-3
d_call: TRBD2
v_call: TRBV6-1
clone_size: .
cdr3_nt: TGTGCCAGCAGTGAATTAGCGGGAGGGAGTTCCACAGATACGCAGTATTTT
cdr3_aa: CASSELAGGSSTDTQYF

j_call: TRBJ2-7
d_call: TRBD2
v_call: TRBV5-1
clone_size: .
cdr3_nt: TGCGCCAGCAGCATCGGGACTACTAGAGGCGAGCAGTACTTC
cdr3_aa: CASSIGTTRGEQYF

j_call: TRBJ1-2
d_call: .
v_call: TRBV11-1
clone_size: .
cdr3_nt: TGTGCCAGCAGCACCAAAGAGTATGGCTACACCTTC
cdr3_aa: CASSTKEYGYTF

j_call: TRBJ1-1
d_call: .
v_call: TRBV18
clone_size: .
cdr3_nt: TGTGCCAGCTCATCCGGAATGAACACTGAAGCTTTCTTT
cdr3_aa: CASSSGMNTEAFF

j_call: TRBJ2-5
d_call: .
v_call: TRBV10-3
clone_size: .
cdr3_nt: TGTGCCATCAGTGACGATGCCGGAGAGACCCAGTACTTC
cdr3_aa: CAISDDAGETQYF

j_call: TRBJ2-3
d_call: .
v_call: TRBV5-1
clone_size: few
cdr3_nt: TGCGCCAGCAGTAGAGGCGAAAACACAGATACGCAGTATTTT
cdr3_aa: CASSRGENTDTQYF

j_call: TRBJ2-5
d_call: TRBD1
v_call: TRBV15
clone_size: few
cdr3_nt: TGTGCCACCAGCAGAGACGCGACAGGGTTGATGGAGACCCAGTACTTC
cdr3_aa: CATSRDATGLMETQYF

j_call: TRBJ1-6
d_call: TRBD1
v_call: TRBV7-9
clone_size: .
cdr3_nt: TGTGCCAGCGGACAGGGGACTTTTAATTCACCCCTCCACTTT
cdr3_aa: CASGQGTFNSPLHF

j_call: TRBJ2-3
d_call: TRBD2
v_call: TRBV2
clone_size: .
cdr3_nt: TGTGCCAGCCGACCGTTGGGGGAGGGCCGCACAGATACGCAGTATTTT
cdr3_aa: CASRPLGEGRTDTQYF

j_call: TRBJ1-2
d_call: .
v_call: TRBV5-5
clone_size: .
cdr3_nt: TGTGCCAGCAGCTTGGCGGGGACACGTCTTTATGGCTACACCTTC
cdr3_aa: CASSLAGTRLYGYTF

j_call: TRBJ2-3
d_call: .
v_call: TRBV30
clone_size: few
cdr3_nt: TGTGCCTGGAGTGTAGGGCCGGGATTCACAGATACGCAGTATTTT
cdr3_aa: CAWSVGPGFTDTQYF

j_call: TRBJ2-7
d_call: TRBD1
v_call: TRBV2
clone_size: .
cdr3_nt: TGTGCCAGCAGCACAGGGGTGTACGAGCAGTACTTC
cdr3_aa: CASSTGVYEQYF

j_call: TRBJ2-1
d_call: .
v_call: TRBV2
clone_size: once
cdr3_nt: TGTGCCAGCGCGCGGGCCAGCTACAATGAGCAGTTCTTC
cdr3_aa: CASARASYNEQFF

j_call: TRBJ2-3
d_call: TRBD2
v_call: TRBV7-2
clone_size: .
cdr3_nt: TGTGCCAGCAGCTTGACTAGCGATCCAGATACGCAGTATTTT
cdr3_aa: CASSLTSDPDTQYF

j_call: TRBJ2-5
d_call: .
v_call: TRBV28
clone_size: .
cdr3_nt: TGTGCCAGCAGTTTACCCGGGACGGAGACCCAGTACTTC
cdr3_aa: CASSLPGTETQYF

j_call: TRBJ2-7
d_call: .
v_call: TRBV7-9
clone_size: .
cdr3_nt: TGTGCCAGCAACCATTTACAGGGCTTCGAGCAGTACTTC
cdr3_aa: CASNHLQGFEQYF

j_call: TRBJ2-7
d_call: TRBD1
v_call: TRBV25-1
clone_size: .
cdr3_nt: TGTGCCAGCAGTGATCCAGGACAGGGTACCTACGAGCAGTACTTC
cdr3_aa: CASSDPGQGTYEQYF

j_call: TRBJ2-1
d_call: .
v_call: TRBV5-1
clone_size: many
cdr3_nt: TGTGCCAGCAGTTTCTACAATGAGCAGTTCTTC
cdr3_aa: CASSFYNEQFF

j_call: TRBJ2-6
d_call: TRBD2
v_call: TRBV18
clone_size: few
cdr3_nt: TGTGCCAGCTCACCATTAGCGGGAGCCCTCTCTGGGGCCAACGTCCTGACTTTC
cdr3_aa: CASSPLAGALSGANVLTF

j_call: TRBJ2-1
d_call: TRBD2
v_call: TRBV29-1
clone_size: few
cdr3_nt: TGCAGCGTTGTGAGACGGGGGGATGAGCAGTTCTTC
cdr3_aa: CSVVRRGDEQFF

j_call: TRBJ2-3
d_call: .
v_call: TRBV12-3/TRBV12-4
clone_size: few
cdr3_nt: TGTGCCAGCAGTGCCGCAGGGGATACGCAGTATTTT
cdr3_aa: CASSAAGDTQYF

j_call: TRBJ1-4
d_call: .
v_call: TRBV7-6
clone_size: .
cdr3_nt: TGTGCCAGCAGCTTAGCGGTGGCGCAGTTTGCAACTAATGAAAAACTGTTTTTT
cdr3_aa: CASSLAVAQFATNEKLFF

j_call: TRBJ2-3
d_call: .
v_call: TRBV20-1
clone_size: few
cdr3_nt: TGCAGTGCTCCCCGGGAAGGGAGTACAGATACGCAGTATTTT
cdr3_aa: CSAPREGSTDTQYF

j_call: TRBJ1-6
d_call: .
v_call: TRBV6-1
clone_size: .
cdr3_nt: TGTGCCAGCAACCGCCCTAATTCACCCCTCCACTTT
cdr3_aa: CASNRPNSPLHF

j_call: TRBJ1-1
d_call: .
v_call: TRBV15
clone_size: .
cdr3_nt: TGTGCCACCAGCGGTTATGGACAGATGAACACTGAAGCTTTCTTT
cdr3_aa: CATSGYGQMNTEAFF

j_call: TRBJ2-3
d_call: .
v_call: TRBV7-9
clone_size: few
cdr3_nt: TGTGCCAGCAGCTTCCAGCAGAGCACAGATACGCAGTATTTT
cdr3_aa: CASSFQQSTDTQYF

j_call: TRBJ2-7
d_call: TRBD2
v_call: TRBV30
clone_size: few
cdr3_nt: TGTGCCTGGAGTGTACCCTCGGGACTAGCGGGATCCTACGAGCAGTACTTC
cdr3_aa: CAWSVPSGLAGSYEQYF

j_call: TRBJ1-2
d_call: .
v_call: TRBV2
clone_size: .
cdr3_nt: TGTGCCAGCAGTGATTTGGGTGTTGGTGGCTACACCTTC
cdr3_aa: CASSDLGVGGYTF

j_call: TRBJ2-5
d_call: .
v_call: TRBV27
clone_size: few
cdr3_nt: TGTGCCAGCAGTCCGTTTTGGACAGCGCACCAAGAGACCCAGTACTTC
cdr3_aa: CASSPFWTAHQETQYF

j_call: TRBJ2-1
d_call: TRBD2
v_call: TRBV10-3
clone_size: .
cdr3_nt: TGTGCCACTGGACTAGCGGGAGACCATGAGCAGTTCTTC
cdr3_aa: CATGLAGDHEQFF

j_call: TRBJ2-1
d_call: .
v_call: TRBV2
clone_size: few
cdr3_nt: TGTGCCAGCATGAGGTTCTCAAGCAATGAGCAGTTCTTC
cdr3_aa: CASMRFSSNEQFF

j_call: TRBJ2-7
d_call: .
v_call: TRBV7-8
clone_size: .
cdr3_nt: TGTGCCAGCAGCCCCCTCTTAATGGGCGCCTACGAGCAGTACTTC
cdr3_aa: CASSPLLMGAYEQYF

j_call: TRBJ2-5
d_call: .
v_call: TRBV6-2/TRBV6-3
clone_size: .
cdr3_nt: TGTGCCAGCGGTATGCTTGGGACCCAGTACTTC
cdr3_aa: CASGMLGTQYF

j_call: TRBJ2-7
d_call: .
v_call: TRBV5-1
clone_size: .
cdr3_nt: TGCGCCAGCAGCTTGACACGGCGCGACGAGCAGTACTTC
cdr3_aa: CASSLTRRDEQYF